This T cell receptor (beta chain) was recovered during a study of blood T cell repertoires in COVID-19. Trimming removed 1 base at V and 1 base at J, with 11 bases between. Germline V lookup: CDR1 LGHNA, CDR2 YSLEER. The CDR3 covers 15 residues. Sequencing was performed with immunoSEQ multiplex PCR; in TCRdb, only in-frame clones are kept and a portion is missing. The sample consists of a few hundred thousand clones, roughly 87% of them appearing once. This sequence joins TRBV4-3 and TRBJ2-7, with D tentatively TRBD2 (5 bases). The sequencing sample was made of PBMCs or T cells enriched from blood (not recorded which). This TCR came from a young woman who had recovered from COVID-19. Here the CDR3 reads CASSQAPGISYEQYF. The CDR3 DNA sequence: TGCGCCAGCAGCCAAGCTCCCGGGATTTCCTACGAGCAGTACTTC.